A selection of T cell receptor beta chains follows, all from one sample in a study of cytomegalovirus exposure and HLA in healthy donors. Only in-frame clones appear in the TCRdb table, and some are missing; sequencing was by immunoSEQ multiplex PCR. The data show tens of thousands of clones, 90% to 97% seen once. Sequencing used PBMCs. Receptors were obtained from a man aged 18 to 29 in good health and CMV-seronegative. The CDR3 runs from the conserved cysteine through the conserved F or W. Each record gives: V gene, J gene, D gene, clone size, CDR3 protein, CDR3 DNA. D genes are given only for firm matches. Clone size is stated in some rows and not others, as once, few, many or a class when expanded.

>TRBV7-8|TRBJ1-4|TRBD1|few
CASSLRDSYSTNEKLFF
TGTGCCAGCAGCTTGCGGGACAGCTATTCAACTAATGAAAAACTGTTTTTT
>TRBV2|TRBJ1-4|NA|NA
CASTKGSGEKLFF
TGTGCCAGCACTAAAGGGAGTGGTGAAAAACTGTTTTTT
>TRBV4-1|TRBJ2-2|TRBD2|once
CASSQGLGLAGEGGELFF
TGCGCCAGCAGCCAAGGCCTAGGACTAGCGGGAGAAGGTGGGGAGCTGTTTTTT
>TRBV27|TRBJ2-5|TRBD2|NA
CASSLSGTSGAETQYF
TGTGCCAGCAGTTTATCCGGGACTAGCGGGGCGGAGACCCAGTACTTC
>TRBV18|TRBJ1-4|NA|NA
CASSPRRGNPIEKLFF
TGTGCCAGCTCACCACGGAGGGGTAACCCAATCGAAAAACTGTTTTTT
>TRBV7-2|TRBJ2-1|NA|NA
CASSLWTSSYNEQFF
TGTGCCAGCAGCTTATGGACAAGCTCCTACAATGAGCAGTTCTTC
>TRBV5-1|TRBJ2-1|TRBD1|NA
CASSRTRDRVVNEQFF
TGCGCCAGCAGCCGAACTAGGGACAGGGTAGTCAATGAGCAGTTCTTC
>TRBV7-6|TRBJ2-2|TRBD2|NA
CASRTRGLAGGDGELFF
TGTGCCAGCAGAACCCGGGGACTAGCGGGAGGCGACGGGGAGCTGTTTTTT
>TRBV7-9|TRBJ1-3|NA|NA
CASSPPSSGNTIYF
TGTGCCAGCAGCCCTCCGAGCTCTGGAAACACCATATATTTT
>TRBV19|TRBJ1-5|TRBD1|NA
CASSAWTGASNQPQHF
TGTGCCAGTAGTGCCTGGACAGGGGCTAGCAATCAGCCCCAGCATTTT
>TRBV7-9|TRBJ1-1|NA|NA
CASSLQGSNTEAFF
TGTGCCAGCAGCTTACAGGGGTCGAACACTGAAGCTTTCTTT
>TRBV4-1|TRBJ2-2|TRBD2|NA
CASSQGTSGGSGELFF
TGCGCCAGCAGCCAAGGGACTAGCGGGGGTTCCGGGGAGCTGTTTTTT
>TRBV7-8|TRBJ1-1|NA|NA
CASSLRRVNTEAFF
TGTGCCAGCAGCTTAAGACGGGTGAACACTGAAGCTTTCTTT
>TRBV4-3|TRBJ2-1|TRBD1|NA
CASSQARAQGLSNEQFF
TGCGCCAGCAGCCAAGCCCGCGCACAGGGGCTATCGAATGAGCAGTTCTTC
>TRBV9|TRBJ2-6|TRBD1|once
CASSPTGQEASGANVLTF
TGTGCCAGCAGCCCGACGGGACAGGAAGCCTCTGGGGCCAACGTCCTGACTTTC
>TRBV29-1|TRBJ1-2|TRBD1|NA
CSVERAGQGFGYTF
TGCAGCGTTGAACGCGCCGGACAGGGCTTTGGCTACACCTTC
>TRBV5-4|TRBJ2-3|TRBD2|NA
CASSFTSGSTNTQYF
TGTGCCAGCAGCTTCACTAGCGGGAGTACGAATACGCAGTATTTT
>TRBV10-2|TRBJ2-3|TRBD1|NA
CATRQGSTDTQYF
TGCGCCACCAGACAGGGTAGCACAGATACGCAGTATTTT
>TRBV9|TRBJ2-5|NA|few
CASSPTSGRETQYF
TGTGCCAGCAGCCCTACTAGTGGGCGGGAGACCCAGTACTTC
>TRBV13|TRBJ2-1|TRBD2|NA
CASSLPASGNEQFF
TGTGCCAGCAGCTTACCGGCTAGCGGAAATGAGCAGTTCTTC
>TRBV30|TRBJ2-1|NA|NA
CAWRQQAWNNEQFF
TGTGCCTGGAGGCAACAGGCGTGGAACAATGAGCAGTTCTTC
>TRBV6-6|TRBJ2-5|TRBD2|NA
CASSWTSGVEETQYF
TGTGCCAGCAGTTGGACTAGCGGGGTAGAAGAGACCCAGTACTTC
>TRBV7-9|TRBJ1-5|NA|NA
CASSLGGGSNQPQHF
TGTGCCAGCAGCTTAGGAGGGGGTAGCAATCAGCCCCAGCATTTT
>TRBV19|TRBJ2-3|NA|NA
CASSMMAYTDTQYF
TGTGCCAGTAGTATGATGGCATACACAGATACGCAGTATTTT
>TRBV18|TRBJ1-1|TRBD1|NA
CASSPLVTGGSNTEAFF
TGTGCCAGCTCACCACTGGTGACAGGGGGCTCGAACACTGAAGCTTTCTTT
>TRBV2|TRBJ1-2|TRBD1|NA
CASGQGKGGYTF
TGTGCCAGCGGACAGGGGAAGGGTGGCTACACCTTC